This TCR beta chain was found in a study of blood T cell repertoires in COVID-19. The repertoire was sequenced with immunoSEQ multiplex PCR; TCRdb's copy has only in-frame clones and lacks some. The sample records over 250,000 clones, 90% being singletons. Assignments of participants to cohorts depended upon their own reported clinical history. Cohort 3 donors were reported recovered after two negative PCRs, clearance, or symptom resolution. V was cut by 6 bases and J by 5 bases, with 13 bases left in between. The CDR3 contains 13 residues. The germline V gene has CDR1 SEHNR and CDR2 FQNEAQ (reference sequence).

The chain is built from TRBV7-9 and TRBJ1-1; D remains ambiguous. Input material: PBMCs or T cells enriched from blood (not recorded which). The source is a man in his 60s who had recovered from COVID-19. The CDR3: CASSQWEVTEAFF. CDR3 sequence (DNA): TGTGCCAGCAGTCAATGGGAGGTGACTGAAGCTTTCTTT. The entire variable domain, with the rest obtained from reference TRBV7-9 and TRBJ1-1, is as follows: DTGVSQNPRHKITKRGQNVTFRCDPISEHNRLYWYRQTLGQGPEFLTYFQNEAQLEKSRLLSDRFSAERPKGSFSTLEIQRTEQGDSAMYLCASSQWEVTEAFFGQGTRLTVV.